These 24 T cell receptor beta chains came from one sample sequenced in a study of T cells in narcolepsy. Sequenced by immunoSEQ multiplex PCR; TCRdb stores in-frame clones only, minus some. Of tens of thousands of clones listed, roughly 85% were seen once; the top ten hold 10% to 13%. The sample consisted of memory (CD45RA-) CD4+ T cells from blood. The source of these receptors is a human donor in good health.

The rearrangement joins TRBV11-2 to TRBJ2-1; 12 bases match TRBD2. This CDR3 has 16 amino acids. Germline V gene lookup returns CDR1 SGHAT and CDR2 FQNNGV. The ends lost 5 bases at V and 5 bases at J; junction bases unmatched: 7. This chain's CDR3 is CASSPRGLAGNNEQFF. As DNA, the CDR3 is TGTGCCAGCAGCCCCCGTGGACTAGCGGGGAACAATGAGCAGTTCTTC.

The chain uses TRBV6-1 and TRBJ2-7; maybe TRBD2 (6 bases). This CDR3 has 11 amino acids. Germline V gene data show CDR1 as MNHNS and CDR2 as SASEGT. Trimming removed 8 bases from V and 3 bases from J, with 8 bases in between. DNA of the CDR3: TGTGCCAGCGGCGGGATCTACGAGCAGTACTTC. Its translation: CASGGIYEQYF.

A word on this clone: The junction shows a germline mismatch at one end, possibly a read error. This sequence joins TRBV6-6 and TRBJ1-5; no clear D. The CDR3 is made up of 15 amino acids. Germline V gene lookup returns CDR1 MNHNY and CDR2 SVGAGI (reference sequence). As DNA, the CDR3 is TGCGCCAGCAGTTTTGAGATGGGTGGGCATCGGCCCCAGCATTTT. This sequence encodes CASSFEMGGHRPQHF.

This chain uses TRBV14 with TRBJ1-5; D possibly corresponds to TRBD1 (5 bases). Trimming pared 4 bases from V and 3 bases from J, leaving 7 bases between. The germline CDR1 and CDR2 sequences are SGHDN and FVKESK. The CDR3 is made up of 13 amino acids. The CDR3 loop reads CASSRGHNQPQHF. DNA for the CDR3: TGTGCCAGCAGCCGGGGCCACAATCAGCCCCAGCATTTT.

The rearrangement joins TRBV28 to TRBJ2-7; maybe TRBD1 (5 bases). Germline lookup yields CDR1 MDHEN and CDR2 SYDVKM. V was cut by 6 bases and J by 3 bases, with 15 bases left in between. This CDR3 region has 14 residues. The CDR3 DNA follows: TGTGCCAGCAGGATTAAGAAGCAGGGCTACGAGCAGTACTTC. The encoded protein is CASRIKKQGYEQYF.

The J gene is TRBJ2-1, the V gene TRBV19, with 7 positions matching TRBD1. The CDR3 is 14 residues long. The V and J ends lost 6 bases and 1 base, in that order; junction bases with no gene match: 3. Germline assignment: CDR1 LNHDA and CDR2 SQIVND (reference sequence). The CDR3 coding sequence is TGTGCCAGTAGCCTGGGACAGTCCTACAATGAGCAGTTCTTC. Encoded protein: CASSLGQSYNEQFF.

V usage is TRBV4-1 and J usage is TRBJ2-7; 9 bases fit TRBD1. The junction had 6 bases not matched to a gene; V was cut back by 4 bases and J by 2 bases. The CDR3 length is 15 residues. Germline assignment: CDR1 MGHRA and CDR2 YSYEKL. DNA for the CDR3: TGCGCCAGCAGCCTCAGGACAGGGGATACCTACGAGCAGTACTTC. Protein sequence: CASSLRTGDTYEQYF.

Notes on this clone: This same CDR3 is encoded by further DNA sequences in the sample. The chain carries TRBV18 and TRBJ2-7; no reliable D call. Germline CDR1 reads KGHSH; CDR2 reads LQKENI. Trimming took 3 bases from V and 0 from J, leaving 3 bases between them. The CDR3 extends over 12 amino acids. The CDR3 coding sequence is TGTGCCAGCTCACCTTCCTCCTACGAGCAGTACTTC. This encodes CASSPSSYEQYF.

This chain connects TRBV6-1 to TRBJ1-5; D gene ambiguous. This CDR3 is 15 amino acids long. Germline CDR1 reads MNHNS; CDR2 reads SASEGT. Trimming took 6 bases from V and 6 from J, leaving 18 bases between them. The CDR3 spells CASRVGLNPPQPQHF. The CDR3 DNA is TGTGCCAGCAGGGTGGGCTTAAACCCCCCTCAGCCCCAGCATTTT.

This chain joins TRBV5-8 and TRBJ1-5; maybe TRBD1 (6 bases). Trimming took off 2 bases at V and 6 bases at J, with 15 bases between the two ends. This CDR3 comprises 15 residues. Germline loops: CDR1 SGHTS, CDR2 YDEGEE. The CDR3, as DNA: TGTGCCAGCAGCTTCGCCGGGGGCGCCGGTCAGCCCCAGCATTTT. Translated, it gives CASSFAGGAGQPQHF. The whole variable domain, remainder taken from reference TRBV5-8 and TRBJ1-5, is EAGVTQSPTHLIKTRGQQATLRCSPISGHTSVYWYQQALGLGLQFLLWYDEGEERNRGNFPPRFSGRQFPNYSSELNVNALELEDSALYLCASSFAGGAGQPQHFGDGTRLSIL.

V is TRBV28 and J is TRBJ2-2; D is possibly TRBD1 (6 bases). The germline CDR1 and CDR2 sequences are MDHEN and SYDVKM. With 4 bases removed from V and 11 bases from J, the gap between germline ends came to 20 bases. The length of the CDR3 is 15 residues. The CDR3 region is CASSSRSGAGRELFF. The CDR3, as DNA: TGTGCCAGCAGTTCTAGATCAGGGGCCGGCAGAGAGCTGTTTTTT.

This chain uses TRBV10-3 with TRBJ1-2, with unresolved D. This CDR3 has 12 residues. Germline CDR1 is ENHRY and CDR2 is SYGVKD. The V end lost 0 bases, the J end lost 5 bases, and 4 bases lay between the germline ends. The CDR3 loop reads CAISESRYGYTF. CDR3 coding DNA: TGTGCCATCAGTGAGTCGAGATATGGCTACACCTTC.

The V and J genes are TRBV4-1 and TRBJ2-4; TRBD1 agrees at 8 bases. CDR3 length: 17 amino acids. The germline CDR1 and CDR2 sequences are MGHRA and YSYEKL. With 0 bases clipped from V and 3 bases from J, the junction kept 7 bases outside the gene matches. The CDR3 DNA sequence: TGCGCCAGCAGCCAAGATATGCAGGGGGCTATCAAAAACATTCAGTACTTC. Its protein product is CASSQDMQGAIKNIQYF.

CDR3 bases: TGTGCCAGCAGCACAGGGGGGAGCACAGATACGCAGTATTTT. Its protein product is CASSTGGSTDTQYF. The chain is built from TRBV6-1 and TRBJ2-3; 8 bases align to TRBD1. Germline assignment: CDR1 MNHNS and CDR2 SASEGT. V gave up 6 bases and J gave up 0 bases; unmatched junction bases: 2. CDR3 size: 14 residues.

The V and J genes are TRBV5-4 and TRBJ1-5, with TRBD1 matching over 9 bases. Losses at the gene ends were 7 bases for V and 4 bases for J; bases not matched to a gene: 6. The CDR3 totals 14 residues. CDR1 is SGHNT and CDR2 is YYREEE in the germline V gene (reference sequence). CDR3 amino acids: CASSGQGQNQPQHF. Here the CDR3 DNA reads TGTGCCAGCTCCGGACAGGGGCAGAATCAGCCCCAGCATTTT.

The chain combines TRBV7-9 with TRBJ2-3; 13 bases agree with TRBD2. The CDR3 has 17 residues. V trimming: 4 bases; J trimming: 5 bases; junction bases outside the gene matches: 9. Germline CDR1 is SEHNR and CDR2 is FQNEAQ (reference sequence). CDR3 sequence reads: CASSSGTSGIGVDTQYF. The CDR3 nucleotides read TGTGCCAGCAGCTCGGGGACTAGCGGGATTGGAGTAGATACGCAGTATTTT. The entire variable domain, with the rest obtained from reference TRBV7-9 and TRBJ2-3, is as follows: DTGVSQNPRHKITKRGQNVTFRCDPISEHNRLYWYRQTLGQGPEFLTYFQNEAQLEKSRLLSDRFSAERPKGSFSTLEIQRTEQGDSAMYLCASSSGTSGIGVDTQYFGPGTRLTVL.

This clone was counted a few times. V is TRBV6-5 and J is TRBJ2-7; TRBD2 matches 8 bases. The CDR3 has 15 residues. Germline CDR1 MNHEY, CDR2 SVGAGI. Unmatched junction bases numbered 8, after V lost 7 bases and J lost 0 bases. CDR3 DNA: TGTGCCAGCACCCCCCCGGGGGGGAGCTCCTACGAGCAGTACTTC. Amino acids: CASTPPGGSSYEQYF.

V usage is TRBV29-1 and J usage is TRBJ1-2; D might be TRBD1 (6 bases). This CDR3 has 11 amino acids. CDR1 and CDR2 (germline): SQVTM, ANQGSEA. V dropped 5 bases and J dropped 4 bases, with 8 bases sitting between them. The CDR3 spells CSVTGLYGYTF. In DNA form, the CDR3 reads TGCAGCGTTACAGGGCTCTATGGCTACACCTTC. Complete variable domain (other parts from reference TRBV29-1 and TRBJ1-2): SAVISQKPSRDICQRGTSLTIQCQVDSQVTMMFWYRQQPGQSLTLIATANQGSEATYESGFVIDKFPISRPNLTFSTLTVSNMSPEDSSIYLCSVTGLYGYTFGSGTRLTVV.

The chain has TRBV9 and TRBJ2-4, with D uncertain. CDR3 length: 13 amino acids. CDR1 and CDR2 (germline): SGDLS, YYNGEE. The germline V and J ends were trimmed by 0 bases and 9 bases, with 10 bases remaining between them. The CDR3: CASSVGMNSIQYF. In nucleotides, the CDR3 is TGTGCCAGCAGCGTAGGGATGAATAGCATTCAGTACTTC.

The V and J genes are TRBV14 and TRBJ1-6; weak D call: TRBD1 (5 bases). Germline CDR1 reads SGHDN; CDR2 reads FVKESK. The CDR3 consists of 20 residues. V was shortened by 0 bases and J by 2 bases, with 20 bases between the two germline ends. The DNA for the CDR3 is TGTGCCAGCAGCCAAGATCCCGGACAAGAGGGGAGGCCCTATAATTCACCCCTCCACTTT. As protein: CASSQDPGQEGRPYNSPLHF.

The CDR3 DNA reads as TGTGCCAGCAGTTTAAGCAGGGTCCAAGAGACCCAGTACTTC. Protein sequence: CASSLSRVQETQYF. The rearrangement joins TRBV27 to TRBJ2-5; D possibly corresponds to TRBD1 (5 bases). This CDR3 spans 14 amino acids. Germline loops: CDR1 MNHEY, CDR2 SMNVEV (reference sequence). V shed 2 bases and J shed 1 base, with 8 bases lying between them.

This chain uses TRBV9 with TRBJ2-3; 8 positions match TRBD1. The V segment lost 1 base and the J segment 3 bases; nucleotides outside the gene matches: 7. The CDR3 spans 16 residues. Germline CDR1 is SGDLS and CDR2 is YYNGEE. The CDR3 here is CASSVSDRVYTDTQYF. The CDR3 DNA reads as TGTGCCAGCAGCGTATCGGACAGGGTTTATACAGATACGCAGTATTTT.

V is TRBV6-6 and J is TRBJ2-2, with a tentative D call TRBD2 (5 bases). Germline V lookup: CDR1 MNHNY, CDR2 SVGAGI (reference sequence). Trimming shortened V by 5 bases and J by 7 bases, and 11 bases separated the two germline ends. The CDR3 runs 13 residues. In DNA form, the CDR3 reads TGTGCCAGCAGTGAGGGATGGAGCGGGGAGCTGTTTTTT. Protein: CASSEGWSGELFF.

J is TRBJ2-1 and V is TRBV4-2; D uncertain. The ends were cut back, 1 base at V and 9 bases at J, with 7 bases in the middle. The CDR3 totals 12 residues. Per the germline V gene, CDR1 is LGHNA and CDR2 is YNFKEQ. The CDR3 here is CASSQGRPEQFF. The DNA of the CDR3 is TGTGCCAGCAGCCAAGGAAGGCCTGAGCAGTTCTTC.